A selection of T cell receptor beta chains follows, all from one sample in a study of T-cell memory formation after mild COVID-19. TCRdb processed the 5' RACE reads anew with MiXCR; each CDR3 protein has one entry. The sample carries 150,000 or so distinct CDR3 sequences, 14% recorded once. Sequenced sample: PBMCs or a T cell subset sorted from them (not recorded which). Receptors were obtained from an adult woman who had mild COVID-19 (a few samples of this study predate the infection). Cell type and time point are not known. Both conserved end residues are part of each CDR3. D genes are given only for firm matches. For some rows the clone size is stated as once, few or many, or as a class when expanded; others skip it.

clone_size	j_call	v_call	d_call	cdr3_nt	cdr3_aa
-	TRBJ2-3	TRBV7-2	TRBD2	TGTGCCAGCAGCTTGGAACTAGCGGTGGGGGGAGATACGCAGTATTTT	CASSLELAVGGDTQYF
many	TRBJ2-1	TRBV9	TRBD2	TGTGCCAGCAGCTTAGGCGGGAGCGCCTCCTACAATGAGCAGTTCTTC	CASSLGGSASYNEQFF
-	TRBJ2-3	TRBV10-3	TRBD2	TGTGCCATCAGGAAGGGACTAGCGGACACAGATACGCAGTATTTT	CAIRKGLADTDTQYF
few	TRBJ2-7	TRBV6-6	-	TGTGCCAGCAGTTACTCAACAGAAGGATTGTACGAGCAGTACTTC	CASSYSTEGLYEQYF
-	TRBJ2-7	TRBV9	-	TGTGCCAGCAGCGTAGAGGAAGACTCCTACGAGCAGTACTTC	CASSVEEDSYEQYF
-	TRBJ2-2	TRBV24-1	-	TGTGCCACCAGTGCCCCGGCAGGTGGCGGAACTAGGGCCCAAACCGGGGAGCTGTTTTTT	CATSAPAGGGTRAQTGELFF
-	TRBJ1-1	TRBV30	-	TGTGCCTGGAGTCCAGGGTACACTGAAGCTTTCTTT	CAWSPGYTEAFF
few	TRBJ2-7	TRBV29-1	TRBD2	TGCAGCGTCACCCGAGGAGGGCTAGCGGGAGGGCCAGGGGTCTACGAGCAGTACTTC	CSVTRGGLAGGPGVYEQYF
many	TRBJ2-7	TRBV10-3	TRBD1	TGTGCCATCAGATTGACAGGGAATTCCTACGAGCAGTACTTC	CAIRLTGNSYEQYF
few	TRBJ1-1	TRBV5-1	-	TGCGCCAGCAGCTTGAGCCGGGGCACTGAAGCTTTCTTT	CASSLSRGTEAFF
-	TRBJ1-1	TRBV5-1	-	TGCGCCAGCAGCTTGACAGACACTGAAGCTTTCTTT	CASSLTDTEAFF
few	TRBJ2-5	TRBV20-1	TRBD2	TGCAGTGCTAGAGTACTCGTTGGAACTAGCGGACGAGCGGAGACCCAGTACTTC	CSARVLVGTSGRAETQYF
few	TRBJ2-7	TRBV11-3	TRBD2	TGTGCCAGCAGCTTCGGACTAGCGGGAACCTCCTACGAGCAGTACTTC	CASSFGLAGTSYEQYF
few	TRBJ2-7	TRBV12-3/TRBV12-4	-	TGTGCCAGCAGTTTAGGCGTCAGGGAAGGGGCGCAGTACTTC	CASSLGVREGAQYF
-	TRBJ2-7	TRBV15	-	TGTGCCACCAGCAACCTACAGGCCTCCTACGAGCAGTACTTC	CATSNLQASYEQYF
many	TRBJ1-5	TRBV7-8	TRBD1	TGTGCCAGCAGCCCGGGACAGGGCAATCAGCCCCAGCATTTT	CASSPGQGNQPQHF
-	TRBJ2-7	TRBV19	TRBD2	TGTGCCAGTAGTACCAAACTAGCGGGAGGTGCCAACGAGCAGTACTTC	CASSTKLAGGANEQYF
many	TRBJ2-1	TRBV5-1	TRBD1	TGCGCCAGCAGCTCGACAACAGGGGTTGTCAATGAGCAGTTCTTC	CASSSTTGVVNEQFF
many	TRBJ2-3	TRBV7-9	TRBD2	TGTGCCAGCAGCTTATTGGTGGGACTAGCGTTGACAGATACGCAGTATTTT	CASSLLVGLALTDTQYF
few	TRBJ2-7	TRBV12-3/TRBV12-4	-	TGTGCCAGCAGCCCGGGGGGCGTGCCTGAGGAGCAGTACTTC	CASSPGGVPEEQYF
many	TRBJ2-2	TRBV2	TRBD2	TGTGCCAGCAGTGAACAGCGGGGGTCGATCGGGGAGCTGTTTTTT	CASSEQRGSIGELFF
-	TRBJ2-7	TRBV7-2	TRBD2	TGTGCCAGCCTTCCTACTAGCGGGAGTGGTTACGAGCAGTACTTC	CASLPTSGSGYEQYF
-	TRBJ2-7	TRBV3-1	-	TGTGCCAGCAGTCAGGACAACTACGAGCAGTACTTC	CASSQDNYEQYF
once	TRBJ2-7	TRBV7-9	-	TGTGCCAGCTCGGCAGTGACGCACTACGAGCAGTACTTC	CASSAVTHYEQYF
few	TRBJ2-7	TRBV20-1	-	TGCAGTGCTAGATTAGGTCCAGGGAGTAACGAGCAGTACTTC	CSARLGPGSNEQYF
-	TRBJ1-2	TRBV15	-	TGTGCCACCAGCAGAGATCGGGCAGGATACTATGGCTACACCTTC	CATSRDRAGYYGYTF
-	TRBJ2-1	TRBV7-3	TRBD2	TGTGCCAGCAGCCCGGGACTAGTTCTAACCAATGAGCAGTTCTTC	CASSPGLVLTNEQFF
-	TRBJ2-2	TRBV3-1	-	TGTGCCAGCAGCCACTATTCTTACTGGATGAACACCGGGGAGCTGTTTTTT	CASSHYSYWMNTGELFF
few	TRBJ2-1	TRBV19	TRBD2	TGTGCCAGTAGCCCGGGACTAGCGGCTTCATATGAGCAGTTCTTC	CASSPGLAASYEQFF
few	TRBJ1-1	TRBV18	-	TGTGCCAGCTCACCTCGAGGGGGGGACACTGAAGCTTTCTTT	CASSPRGGDTEAFF
-	TRBJ1-2	TRBV25-1	-	TGTGCCAGCAGGGTGGGGCAGGGAGATGGCTACACCTTC	CASRVGQGDGYTF
few	TRBJ2-1	TRBV10-3	TRBD2	TGTGCCATCAGTGAGTCGCCTAGCGGGAACCCCAATGAGCAGTTCTTC	CAISESPSGNPNEQFF
few	TRBJ2-1	TRBV7-9	TRBD2	TGTGCCAGCAGCCCTACCAGACTAGCGGGAGTAGACAATGAGCAGTTCTTC	CASSPTRLAGVDNEQFF
-	TRBJ2-1	TRBV12-3/TRBV12-4	-	TGTGCCAGCAGTCCACCGGGACTCCAATCCTACAATGAGCAGTTCTTC	CASSPPGLQSYNEQFF
-	TRBJ2-2	TRBV6-2/TRBV6-3	TRBD2	TGTGCCAGCAGTACAGGACTAGTGGGCGGGGAGCTGTTTTTT	CASSTGLVGGELFF
-	TRBJ2-3	TRBV6-2/TRBV6-3	TRBD1	TGTGCCAGCAGCCAAACGGGGACAGGGCGAGATACGCAGTATTTT	CASSQTGTGRDTQYF
few	TRBJ1-1	TRBV9	-	TGTGCCAGCAGCGAAGGGGGAATGACTGAAGCTTTCTTT	CASSEGGMTEAFF
few	TRBJ2-2	TRBV7-9	-	TGTGCCAGCCCCAAGACGACCGGGGAGCTGTTTTTT	CASPKTTGELFF
few	TRBJ2-5	TRBV6-1	-	TGTGCCAGCAGTTCAAGACAGACGCGGAATCGAGAGACCCAGTACTTC	CASSSRQTRNRETQYF
-	TRBJ2-7	TRBV12-3/TRBV12-4	-	TGTGCCAGCAGTATGCGGCCCTCCTACGAGCAGTACTTC	CASSMRPSYEQYF
few	TRBJ2-1	TRBV7-9	-	TGTGCCAGCAGCTCACCGGGACATGGCACGGATGAGCAGTTCTTC	CASSSPGHGTDEQFF
-	TRBJ1-2	TRBV5-6	-	TGTGCCAGCAGCCCTCCCGGGGTTGGCTACACCTTC	CASSPPGVGYTF
few	TRBJ1-1	TRBV29-1	TRBD1	TGCAGCGTTCAAGACAGGGCCACTGAAGCTTTCTTT	CSVQDRATEAFF
-	TRBJ1-2	TRBV28	TRBD1	TGTGCCAGCAGTCCGGGGACAGGAGCTAACTATGGCTACACCTTC	CASSPGTGANYGYTF
-	TRBJ2-3	TRBV20-1	-	TGCAGTGCTAGAGATCAAACTCGAGGAGAGTATTTT	CSARDQTRGEYF
-	TRBJ2-6	TRBV5-1	-	TGCGCCAGCAGCTTGCCCAGGGGAGGGGCCAACGTCCTGACTTTC	CASSLPRGGANVLTF
-	TRBJ2-5	TRBV4-1	-	TGCGCCAGCAGCCCAGGGGACTTACAAGAGACCCAGTACTTC	CASSPGDLQETQYF
few	TRBJ2-2	TRBV5-1	TRBD1	TGCGCCAGCAGCCCGCGGGGCAGGGGGCGAACCGGGGAGCTGTTTTTT	CASSPRGRGRTGELFF
few	TRBJ2-3	TRBV6-5	-	TGTGCCAGCAGTTACTCCAAGTTTTATAGCACAGATACGCAGTATTTT	CASSYSKFYSTDTQYF
few	TRBJ2-7	TRBV7-9	-	TGTGCCAGCAGCGCCCGTTGGGGCGGAGGGGGCGACGAGCAGTACTTC	CASSARWGGGGDEQYF
few	TRBJ2-5	TRBV20-1	-	TGCAGTGCCAAGGCAGCAGCAGAGACCCAGTACTTC	CSAKAAAETQYF